This T cell receptor (beta chain) was identified in a study of Ad26.COV2.S vaccination and SARS-CoV-2 variants (dated by TCRdb to about 2021). Concerning the study at large: Vaccine-arm donors were drawn from COV1001, a multicentre, randomized, double-blind, placebo-controlled phase I-IIa trial of Ad26.COV2.S in healthy adults. The TCR-sequenced set comprised around 32 samples: some 20 Ad26.COV2.S vaccine recipients, 5 placebo recipients and 8 SARS-CoV-2 convalescent individuals. TCRbeta repertoire sequencing was used to assess the specificity and breadth of SARS-CoV-2-reactive T cell receptors after Ad26.COV2.S vaccination. Trial participants were randomized into five groups of five: low-dose or high-dose Ad26.COV2.S given once or twice, or placebo on both occasions. Dosing of Ad26.COV2.S was intramuscular, at either 5x10^10 or 1x10^11 viral particles, delivered as one shot or as two shots spaced 56 days apart. Investigators remained blinded to trial group allocation during experiments and outcome assessment. Findings and caveats that apply to the study as a whole: Higher spike-specific TCR breadth was observed in Ad26.COV2.S recipients than in placebo recipients (P = 0.0014). Comparable non-spike TCR breadth was observed between vaccine and placebo recipients, consistent with only spike being contained in the vaccine. The authors noted that the TCR breadth and depth analyses may have underestimated total T cell responses. After vaccination, substantial breadth of spike-specific CD8+ and CD4+ T cell responses was reported. The study was not powered for comparison of responses between vaccine doses or regimens.

As regards this clone: Its antigen is unknown. Per-base qualities were not stored, and no clone one base away is much larger.

The immunoSEQ Assay was the method used to sequence TCRbeta CDR3 regions. After extraction, genomic DNA underwent amplification by bias-controlled multiplex PCR, followed by high-throughput sequencing. Regarding the original processing steps: Collapsing and filtering of sequences were performed to quantify the absolute abundance of each unique TCRbeta CDR3 region. T cell fraction was estimated by normalizing TCRbeta template counts to usable DNA, which was measured by amplifying reference genes present in all nucleated cells. Repertoire TCRs were annotated as SARS-CoV-2-specific by exact matching of V gene, CDR3 amino acid sequence and J gene to a known reactive TCR set. The reference SARS-CoV-2 TCR set was derived from MIRA and filtered for enrichment in COVID-19-positive ImmuneCODE repertoires, a step that removed public or cross-reactive TCRs. Using the MIRA antigens, annotated TCRs were further analysed by specific ORF or by position within an ORF. Breadth was defined as annotated unique rearrangements over total unique productive rearrangements; depth was the summed frequency of those rearrangements. Group comparisons of TCR breadth used two-sided Wilcoxon rank-sum tests. TCRdb retrieved this table from immuneACCESS and kept in-frame rearrangements only. Not all clones are present; in checked studies, unresolved V genes account for under half, and no reason is known for the remainder. V, J and clone size reflect that table, while D and trimming were determined from the DNA. The sample table shows approximately 350,000 clones, and over 75% are seen once. Together, the top ten hold roughly 3.1% of the sample.

In light of the paper, this sample's treatment or condition label describes: approximately 18 received Ad26.COV2.S at low or high dose, single or two shots; roughly five received placebo; per-sample allocation not given. For vaccine and placebo recipients, the sequenced repertoires came from samples collected on day 63 after the first injection. Between 29 July and 7 August 2020, Cohort 1b enrolled about 27 adults aged 18-55 years at one site in Boston, USA. Ad26.COV2.S consisted of a replication-incompetent adenovirus type 26 vector by which a prefusion-stabilized SARS-CoV-2 spike protein from the original Wuhan strain was expressed. The starting material was peripheral blood, obtained in a trial of Ad26.COV2.S vaccine versus placebo. This receptor was identified in a person aged 18 to 59 who received the Ad26.COV2.S COVID-19 vaccine or a placebo.

The CDR3 reads as follows: CATTSGVGQPQHF. The nucleotide sequence reads as follows: TGTGCCACAACTTCGGGGGTGGGTCAGCCCCAGCATTTT. The rearranged segments are TRBV6-5 and TRBJ1-5; a weak D assignment points to TRBD1 (5 bases agree). Per the germline V gene, MNHEY is the CDR1 and SVGAGI is the CDR2. A distance of 16 bases separates the germline ends of V and J, which lose 10 bases and 6 bases respectively. Counted from cysteine to phenylalanine, this CDR3 has 13 amino acids. Of the read, only the CDR3 DNA is kept; its 39 bases are in frame from base 1.